A selection of T cell receptor beta chains follows, all from one sample in a study of beta chain features in type 1 diabetes. Libraries were prepared by immunoSEQ multiplex PCR; TCRdb keeps only in-frame clonotypes and omits some of them. The table has approximately 140,000 clones, under 60% seen once; the top ten hold 0.4% to 0.5%. Material: Tregs from blood. All receptors come from a man younger than 30 in good health. The conserved cysteine and the conserved F or W are not part of the CDR3 here.

CDR3 protein,J gene,V gene
SVDGRGNTEAF,TRBJ1-1,TRBV29-1
ASSFRSDSSSYNEQF,TRBJ2-1,TRBV5-1
ASSFGRGRVNYGYT,TRBJ1-2,TRBV5-4
ASSLMVSSYEQY,TRBJ2-7,TRBV7-9
ASSFFRGAGKKEKLF,TRBJ1-4,TRBV28
SVAWTGDYGYT,TRBJ1-2,TRBV29-1
ASSTYGGASFTQY,TRBJ2-3,TRBV7-3
AWRKGTVRTEAF,TRBJ1-1,TRBV30
ASSVGQGTGELF,TRBJ2-2,TRBV11-1
ASHWGRVPDTQY,TRBJ2-3,TRBV6-6
ASSHGRGLF,TRBJ1-4,TRBV23-1
ASSGAGGLFLYQPQH,TRBJ1-5,TRBV6-4
ASSRGLWRGGRTDTQY,TRBJ2-3,TRBV27
ASSVQGRRADTQY,TRBJ2-3,TRBV7-2
ASTSDRGGEAF,TRBJ1-1,TRBV28
AWSVGGSSREQY,TRBJ2-5,TRBV30
ASSRTGLSYEQY,TRBJ2-7,TRBV25-1
ASSEPGINLTYEQY,TRBJ2-7,TRBV2
ASSTVARYGYT,TRBJ1-2,TRBV28
ASSPPNTYGTGELF,TRBJ2-2,TRBV18
ASSGDRGSYEQY,TRBJ2-7,TRBV7-9
ASSINKGTGGNEQF,TRBJ2-1,TRBV19
ASSPNRGGNEKLF,TRBJ1-4,TRBV28
ASSLEGTVYEQY,TRBJ2-7,TRBV7-2
ASSPRAKNTQY,TRBJ2-3,TRBV5-1
ASTPGDRGDQPQH,TRBJ1-5,TRBV19
ASSPRTPPYEQY,-,TRBV28
ASSLNLRIYPGYEQY,TRBJ2-7,TRBV5-1
ASSFRQRNTGELF,TRBJ2-2,TRBV7-9
AISAGAGIQY,TRBJ2-4,TRBV10-3
ASSLGSIGGEGAF,TRBJ1-1,TRBV7-9
ASSTVYEQY,TRBJ2-7,TRBV28
ASSFWASGSIGELF,TRBJ2-2,TRBV5-6
ACPFRGQSSYNEQF,TRBJ2-1,TRBV30
AWSVWGGMEPQH,TRBJ1-5,TRBV30
ASRSFEMAAQY,TRBJ2-3,TRBV2
SAKQANSGNTIY,TRBJ1-3,TRBV29-1
ASSRIRGGTEAF,TRBJ1-1,TRBV4-1
ASSLDRFGVGQETQY,TRBJ2-5,TRBV11-2
AGDAYPDYGYT,TRBJ1-2,TRBV2
ASSQGVSGQETQY,TRBJ2-5,TRBV4-2
ASEGPNTGELF,TRBJ2-2,TRBV2
ASSPRTSQNTGELF,TRBJ2-2,TRBV4-1